The entry below describes one T cell receptor (beta chain). Per the original methods: Researchers report that nucleated cell counts were estimated from reference gene primer amplification. Clones were sequenced by immunoSEQ multiplex PCR, and TCRdb holds only the in-frame ones, with some missing. V and J calls and clone size are as listed in that table; D and trimming were resolved from the DNA. The sample has fewer than 500,000 clones; roughly 85% are singletons. The study recruited people aged about 18 to 95 years across approximately 25 US areas. The record originates from a study of blood T cell repertoires in COVID-19. This CDR3 comprises 14 residues. Trimming cost V 4 bases and J 2 bases; bases outside gene matches: 5. Germline V lookup: CDR1 SGHNT, CDR2 YYREEE (reference sequence).

This rearrangement joins TRBV5-4 to TRBJ1-1, with TRBD1 matching 7 bases. Sequencing was done on a sample of PBMCs or T cells enriched from blood (not recorded which). The TCR comes from a woman between 18 and 30 years old with acute COVID-19. In nucleotides, the CDR3 is TGTGCCAGCAGCCACCGACAGGGAAACACTGAAGCTTTCTTT. This gives the protein CASSHRQGNTEAFF.